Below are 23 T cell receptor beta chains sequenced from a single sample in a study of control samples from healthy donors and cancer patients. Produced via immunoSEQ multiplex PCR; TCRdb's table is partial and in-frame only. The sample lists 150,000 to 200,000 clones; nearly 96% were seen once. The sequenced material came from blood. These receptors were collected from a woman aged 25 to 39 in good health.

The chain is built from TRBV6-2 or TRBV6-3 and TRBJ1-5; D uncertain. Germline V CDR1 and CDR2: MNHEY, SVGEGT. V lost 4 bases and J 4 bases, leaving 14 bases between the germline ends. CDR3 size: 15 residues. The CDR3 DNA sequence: TGTGCCAGCAGTTGGGATAGACGGAAGAATCAGCCCCAGCATTTT. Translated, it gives CASSWDRRKNQPQHF.

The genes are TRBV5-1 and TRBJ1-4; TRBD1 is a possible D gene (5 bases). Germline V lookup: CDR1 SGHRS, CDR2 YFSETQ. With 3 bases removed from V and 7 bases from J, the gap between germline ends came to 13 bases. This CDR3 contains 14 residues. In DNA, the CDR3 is TGCGCCAGCAGCTGGGACCGCTGGGGTGAAAAACTGTTTTTT. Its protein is CASSWDRWGEKLFF.

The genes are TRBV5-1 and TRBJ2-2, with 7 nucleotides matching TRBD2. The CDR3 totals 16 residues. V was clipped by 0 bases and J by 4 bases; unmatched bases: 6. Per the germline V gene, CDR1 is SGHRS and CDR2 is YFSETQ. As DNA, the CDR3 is TGCGCCAGCAGCTTGGAAGGATCGGGGGGCACCGGGGAGCTGTTTTTT. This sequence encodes CASSLEGSGGTGELFF.

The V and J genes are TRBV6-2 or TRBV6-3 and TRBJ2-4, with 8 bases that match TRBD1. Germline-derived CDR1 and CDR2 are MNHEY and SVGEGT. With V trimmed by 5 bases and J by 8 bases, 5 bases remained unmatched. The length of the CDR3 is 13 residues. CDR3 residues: CASSNNRGDIQYF. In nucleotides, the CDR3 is TGTGCCAGCAGTAACAACAGGGGGGACATTCAGTACTTC.

The CDR3 loop is CASASPVGEQYF. The CDR3 DNA reads as TGTGCCAGCGCCAGCCCGGTGGGCGAGCAGTACTTC. V gene TRBV3-1 (or the pseudogene TRBV3-2) combines with J gene TRBJ2-7, with unresolved D. V dropped 8 bases and J dropped 6 bases, with 14 bases sitting between them. Looked up from germline, CDR1 is LGHDT and CDR2 is YNNKEL (reference sequence). The CDR3 extends over 12 amino acids.

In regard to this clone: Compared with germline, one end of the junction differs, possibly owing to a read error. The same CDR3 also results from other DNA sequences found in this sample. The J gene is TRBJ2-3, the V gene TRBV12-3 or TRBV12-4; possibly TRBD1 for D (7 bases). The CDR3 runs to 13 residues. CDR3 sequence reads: CASRTGLTDTQYF. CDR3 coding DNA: TGCGCCAGCAGGACAGGACTAACAGATACGCAGTATTTT.

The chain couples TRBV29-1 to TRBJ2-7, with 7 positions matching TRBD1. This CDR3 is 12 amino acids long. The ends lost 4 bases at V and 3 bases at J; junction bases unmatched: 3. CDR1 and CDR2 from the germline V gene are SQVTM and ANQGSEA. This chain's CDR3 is CSVATGVYEQYF. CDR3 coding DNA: TGCAGCGTTGCTACAGGGGTCTACGAGCAGTACTTC.

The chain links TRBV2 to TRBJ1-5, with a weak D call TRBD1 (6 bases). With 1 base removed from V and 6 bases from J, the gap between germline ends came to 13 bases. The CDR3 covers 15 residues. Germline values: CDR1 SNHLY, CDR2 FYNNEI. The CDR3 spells CASSEGVRGGQPQHF. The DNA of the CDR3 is TGTGCCAGCAGTGAAGGCGTCAGGGGTGGTCAGCCCCAGCATTTT. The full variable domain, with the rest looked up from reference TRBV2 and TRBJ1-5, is EPEVTQTPSHQVTQMGQEVILRCVPISNHLYFYWYRQILGQKVEFLVSFYNNEISEKSEIFDDQFSVERPDGSNFTLKIRSTKLEDSAMYFCASSEGVRGGQPQHFGDGTRLSIL.

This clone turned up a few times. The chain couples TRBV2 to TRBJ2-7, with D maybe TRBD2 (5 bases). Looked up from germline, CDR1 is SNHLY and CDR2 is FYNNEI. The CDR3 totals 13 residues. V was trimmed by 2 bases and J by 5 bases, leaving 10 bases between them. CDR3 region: CASSERVGNEQYF. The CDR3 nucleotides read TGTGCCAGCAGTGAAAGGGTCGGGAACGAGCAGTACTTC.

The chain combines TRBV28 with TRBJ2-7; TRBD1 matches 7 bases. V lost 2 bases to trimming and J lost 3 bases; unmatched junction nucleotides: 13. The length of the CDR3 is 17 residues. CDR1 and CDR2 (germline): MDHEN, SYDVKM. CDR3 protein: CASSLPSRGTRRYEQYF. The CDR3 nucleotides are TGTGCCAGCAGTTTACCGTCCAGGGGGACGCGCCGCTACGAGCAGTACTTC.

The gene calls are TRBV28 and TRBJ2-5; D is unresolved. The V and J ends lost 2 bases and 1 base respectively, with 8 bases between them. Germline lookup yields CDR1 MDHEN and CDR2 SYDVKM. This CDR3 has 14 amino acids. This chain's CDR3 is CASSLEVIQETQYF. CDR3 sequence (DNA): TGTGCCAGCAGTTTAGAGGTCATCCAAGAGACCCAGTACTTC.

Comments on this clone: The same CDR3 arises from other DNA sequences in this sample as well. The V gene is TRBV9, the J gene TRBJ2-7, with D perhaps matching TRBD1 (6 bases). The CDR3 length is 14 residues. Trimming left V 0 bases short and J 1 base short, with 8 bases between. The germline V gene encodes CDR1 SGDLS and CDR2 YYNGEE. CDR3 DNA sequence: TGTGCCAGCAGCGTAGGACAGGTTTCCTACGAGCAGTACTTC. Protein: CASSVGQVSYEQYF.

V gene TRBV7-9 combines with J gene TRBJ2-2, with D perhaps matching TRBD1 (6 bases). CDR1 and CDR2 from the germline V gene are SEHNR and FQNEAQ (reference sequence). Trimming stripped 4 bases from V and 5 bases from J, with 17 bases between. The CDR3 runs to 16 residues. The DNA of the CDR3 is TGTGCCAGCAGCTCCTTCCAGGGGTTGGGAACCGGGGAGCTGTTTTTT. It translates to CASSSFQGLGTGELFF.

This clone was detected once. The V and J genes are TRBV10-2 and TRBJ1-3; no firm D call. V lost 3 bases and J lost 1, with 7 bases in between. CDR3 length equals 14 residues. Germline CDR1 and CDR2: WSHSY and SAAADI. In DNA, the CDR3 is TGCGCCAGCAGTGATTCGGCGTCTGGAAACACCATATATTTT. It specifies CASSDSASGNTIYF.

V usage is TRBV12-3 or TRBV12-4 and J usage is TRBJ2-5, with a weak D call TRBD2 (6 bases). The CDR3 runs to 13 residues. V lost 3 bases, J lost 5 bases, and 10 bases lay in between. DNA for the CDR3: TGTGCCAGCAGTTTGAGGGACTCGGAGACCCAGTACTTC. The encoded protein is CASSLRDSETQYF.

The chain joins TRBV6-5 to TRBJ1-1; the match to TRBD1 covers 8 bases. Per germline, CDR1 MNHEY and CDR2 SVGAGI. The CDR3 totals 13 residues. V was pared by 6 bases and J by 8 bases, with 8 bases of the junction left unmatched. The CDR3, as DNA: TGTGCCAGCAGCACAGGGGGTGAGTACGAAGCTTTCTTT. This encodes CASSTGGEYEAFF.

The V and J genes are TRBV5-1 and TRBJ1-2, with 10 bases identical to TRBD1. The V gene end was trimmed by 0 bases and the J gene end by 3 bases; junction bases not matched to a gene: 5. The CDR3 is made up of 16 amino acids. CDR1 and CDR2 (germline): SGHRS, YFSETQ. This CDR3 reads CASSLAATGGDYGYTF. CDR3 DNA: TGCGCCAGCAGCTTGGCGGCGACAGGGGGCGACTATGGCTACACCTTC.

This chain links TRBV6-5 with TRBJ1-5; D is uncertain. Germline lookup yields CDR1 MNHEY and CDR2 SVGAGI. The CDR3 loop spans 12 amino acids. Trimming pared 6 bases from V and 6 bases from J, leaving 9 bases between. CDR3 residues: CASRGWGQPQHF. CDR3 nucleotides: TGTGCCAGCAGGGGTTGGGGTCAGCCCCAGCATTTT.

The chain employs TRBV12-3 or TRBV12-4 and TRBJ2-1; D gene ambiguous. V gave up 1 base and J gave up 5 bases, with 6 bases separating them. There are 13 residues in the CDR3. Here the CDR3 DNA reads TGTGCCAGCAGTTTAGGAAAAGACAATGAGCAGTTCTTC. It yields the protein CASSLGKDNEQFF.

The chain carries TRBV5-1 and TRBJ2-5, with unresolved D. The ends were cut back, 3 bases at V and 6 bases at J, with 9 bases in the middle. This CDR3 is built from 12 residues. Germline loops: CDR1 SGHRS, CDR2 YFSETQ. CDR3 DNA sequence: TGCGCCAGCAGCTGGGATGGAAAGACCCAGTACTTC. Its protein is CASSWDGKTQYF.

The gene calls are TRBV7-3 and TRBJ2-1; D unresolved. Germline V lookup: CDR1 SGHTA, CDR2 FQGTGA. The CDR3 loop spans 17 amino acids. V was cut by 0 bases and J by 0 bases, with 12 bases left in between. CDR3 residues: CASSLTGNPSSYNEQFF. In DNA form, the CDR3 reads TGTGCCAGCAGCTTAACTGGCAACCCGAGCTCCTACAATGAGCAGTTCTTC.

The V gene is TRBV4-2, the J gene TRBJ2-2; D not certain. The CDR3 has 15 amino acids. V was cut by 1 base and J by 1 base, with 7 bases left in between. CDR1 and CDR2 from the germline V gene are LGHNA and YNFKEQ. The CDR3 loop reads CASSQGTKNTGELFF. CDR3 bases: TGTGCCAGCAGCCAAGGGACGAAGAACACCGGGGAGCTGTTTTTT.

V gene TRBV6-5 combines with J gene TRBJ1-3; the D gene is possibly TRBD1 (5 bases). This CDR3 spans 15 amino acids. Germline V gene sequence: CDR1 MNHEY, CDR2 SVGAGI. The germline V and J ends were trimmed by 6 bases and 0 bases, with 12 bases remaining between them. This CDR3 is CASRLDTNSGNTIYF. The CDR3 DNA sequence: TGTGCCAGCAGGCTGGACACCAACTCTGGAAACACCATATATTTT.